The 21 T cell receptor beta chains listed next were all sequenced from one sample in a study of blood T cell repertoires in COVID-19. Clones were sequenced by immunoSEQ multiplex PCR, and TCRdb holds only the in-frame ones, with some missing. The sample contains approximately 150,000 clones, less than 90% of which appear only once. What was sequenced was peripheral blood. The receptors originated from a woman in her 70s with acute or convalescent COVID-19.

The rearrangement uses TRBV4-3 and TRBJ2-1, with 9 bases that match TRBD2. V shed 4 bases and J 0 bases; nucleotides not matched to a gene: 10. Germline values: CDR1 LGHNA, CDR2 YSLEER. CDR3 length: 18 amino acids. The CDR3 nucleotides are TGCGCCAGCAGCCTCCGACCACTAGCGGGCAGCTCCTACAATGAGCAGTTCTTC. Translation: CASSLRPLAGSSYNEQFF.

This clone appeared a few times. In the same sample, other DNA sequences code for this CDR3. This sequence joins TRBV5-1 and TRBJ2-2; 9 bases are a match to TRBD1. Germline V gene lookup returns CDR1 SGHRS and CDR2 YFSETQ. CDR3 length: 15 residues. The trim removed 0 bases at V and 5 bases at J, leaving 2 bases unmatched. The CDR3, as DNA: TGCGCCAGCAGCTTGGGGGACAGGGCTACCGGGGAGCTGTTTTTT. It translates to CASSLGDRATGELFF.

This clone showed up just once. The chain carries TRBV5-6 and TRBJ1-1; D is possibly TRBD1 (6 bases). Trimming pared 0 bases from V and 0 bases from J, leaving 21 bases between. CDR1 SGHDT and CDR2 YYEEEE come from the germline V gene. This CDR3 is 19 amino acids long. The CDR3 DNA sequence: TGTGCCAGCAGCTTGGCGGGTACAGGGTCTCGCCGAATGAACACTGAAGCTTTCTTT. It translates to CASSLAGTGSRRMNTEAFF. Combining the CDR3 with reference TRBV5-6 and TRBJ1-1 gives the whole variable domain DAGVTQSPTHLIKTRGQQVTLRCSPKSGHDTVSWYQQALGQGPQFIFQYYEEEERQRGNFPDRFSGHQFPNYSSELNVNALLLGDSALYLCASSLAGTGSRRMNTEAFFGQGTRLTVV.

The chain recombines TRBV19 with TRBJ1-5; D gene ambiguous. The CDR3 covers 16 residues. The V end was cut by 5 bases, the J end by 4 bases, with 18 bases between. Germline CDR1 reads LNHDA; CDR2 reads SQIVND (reference sequence). The CDR3 coding sequence is TGTGCCAGTAGTCCGCGGCCGAGGGTTCGGAATCAGCCCCAGCATTTT. Residues: CASSPRPRVRNQPQHF.

The chain links TRBV6-2 or TRBV6-3 to TRBJ2-1; TRBD2 aligns across 10 bases. The ends lost 3 bases at V and 4 bases at J; junction bases unmatched: 0. The germline CDR1 and CDR2 sequences are MNHEY and SVGEGT. The CDR3 is 14 residues long. The CDR3 reads CASSYSGRYNEQFF. In DNA form, the CDR3 reads TGTGCCAGCAGTTATAGCGGGAGGTACAATGAGCAGTTCTTC.

V gene TRBV4-3 combines with J gene TRBJ2-7; TRBD2 agrees at 10 bases. Germline V gene sequence: CDR1 LGHNA, CDR2 YSLEER. The CDR3 contains 17 residues. J gave up 7 bases and V 0 bases, and 12 bases lay outside the gene matches. Here the CDR3 reads CASSQDRASGSSGEQYF. The CDR3 DNA reads TGCGCCAGCAGCCAAGATCGGGCTAGCGGGAGTTCGGGGGAGCAGTACTTC.

V gene TRBV28 combines with J gene TRBJ2-6; 7 bases match TRBD2. CDR1 is MDHEN and CDR2 is SYDVKM in the germline V gene. The CDR3 is 15 amino acids. The V segment lost 7 bases and the J segment 2 bases; nucleotides outside the gene matches: 5. CDR3 protein: CASTAGVTGANVLTF. CDR3 nucleotides: TGTGCCAGCACGGCGGGAGTAACTGGGGCCAACGTCCTGACTTTC.

The CDR3 bases are TGTGCCAGCAGTTACTCGATTGGTCCCAGGGGTTTGGGGTTCTTC. As protein: CASSYSIGPRGLGFF. The chain employs TRBV6-2 or TRBV6-3 and TRBJ2-1; D is possibly TRBD1 (6 bases). Germline V gene data show CDR1 as MNHEY and CDR2 as SVGEGT. The ends were cut back, 0 bases at V and 15 bases at J, with 21 bases in the middle. The CDR3 sequence is 15 residues long.

J is TRBJ2-7 and V is TRBV19; TRBD2 matches at 9 bases. Germline V gene sequence: CDR1 LNHDA, CDR2 SQIVND (reference sequence). CDR3 length: 14 amino acids. Trimming removed 6 bases from V and 4 bases from J; junction bases left unmatched: 7. CDR3 coding DNA: TGTGCCAGTAGCCGGACTAGCGACACGTACGAGCAGTACTTC. Its protein is CASSRTSDTYEQYF. The variable domain in full, completed from reference TRBV19 and TRBJ2-7, reads DGGITQSPKYLFRKEGQNVTLSCEQNLNHDAMYWYRQDPGQGLRLIYYSQIVNDFQKGDIAEGYSVSREKKESFPLTVTSAQKNPTAFYLCASSRTSDTYEQYFGPGTRLTVT.

V gene TRBV7-2 combines with J gene TRBJ2-3; D is unresolved. Trimming cost V 3 bases and J 0 bases, with 13 bases left between them. The CDR3 sequence is 16 residues long. The germline gives CDR1 SGHTA, CDR2 FQGNSA. The CDR3 nucleotides read TGTGCCAGCAGCTTTGTAGGCGGAACTAGCACAGATACGCAGTATTTT. Translated: CASSFVGGTSTDTQYF.

The chain recombines TRBV7-9 with TRBJ1-3, with a tentative D call TRBD1 (5 bases). The CDR3 has 17 residues. V shed 5 bases and J shed 0 bases, with 17 bases lying between them. Germline V CDR1 and CDR2: SEHNR, FQNEAQ (reference sequence). CDR3 loop: CASSQRSRASSGNTIYF. The CDR3 nucleotides are TGTGCCAGCAGCCAACGGTCCAGGGCATCCTCTGGAAACACCATATATTTT.

V and J are TRBV24-1 and TRBJ1-2; 12 bases match TRBD1. This CDR3 is built from 17 residues. The V segment lost 4 bases and the J segment 8 bases; nucleotides outside the gene matches: 13. CDR1 is KGHDR, CDR2 SFDVKD, per germline. This CDR3 reads CATSDPGTGGAVGGYTF. For the CDR3, the DNA is TGTGCCACCAGTGACCCCGGGACAGGGGGCGCCGTCGGGGGCTACACCTTC.

This rearrangement joins TRBV1 to TRBJ2-2; whether TRBD1, the table's D call, matches the DNA was not checked. TRBV1 counts as a pseudogene. CDR3 size: 14 residues. CDR3 in amino acids: CTSSQDQGAGELFF. The DNA of the CDR3 is TGCACCAGCAGCCAAGATCAGGGCGCCGGGGAGCTGTTTTTT.

This clone was detected only once. The chain recombines TRBV7-2 with TRBJ2-5; 12 bases agree with TRBD2. This CDR3 spans 15 amino acids. Looked up from germline, CDR1 is SGHTA and CDR2 is FQGNSA. With V trimmed by 5 bases and J by 6 bases, 7 bases remained unmatched. CDR3 sequence reads: CASSPPGLAGQTQYF. The CDR3 DNA is TGTGCCAGCAGCCCTCCGGGACTAGCGGGTCAGACCCAGTACTTC.

The CDR3, as DNA: TGTGCCAGCAGCGTAGATGTCGGGAATGAAAAACTGTTTTTT. Its translation: CASSVDVGNEKLFF. The chain combines TRBV9 with TRBJ1-4, with unresolved D. Germline CDR1 and CDR2: SGDLS and YYNGEE. There are 14 residues in the CDR3. V was clipped by 0 bases and J by 5 bases, with 8 bases between them.

This chain connects TRBV27 to TRBJ1-2; TRBD1 matches at 9 bases. This CDR3 comprises 15 residues. V shed 2 bases and J 4 bases; nucleotides not matched to a gene: 5. Germline values: CDR1 MNHEY, CDR2 SMNVEV (reference sequence). CDR3 protein: CASSLATGGAYGYTF. The CDR3 coding sequence is TGTGCCAGCAGTTTAGCGACAGGGGGGGCCTATGGCTACACCTTC.

This chain uses TRBV28 with TRBJ2-1; 11 bases align to TRBD2. The CDR3 contains 15 residues. Germline-derived CDR1 and CDR2 are MDHEN and SYDVKM. Unmatched junction bases numbered 1, after V lost 2 bases and J lost 4 bases. The CDR3 spells CASSLVAGGYNEQFF. DNA of the CDR3: TGTGCCAGCAGTTTAGTAGCGGGAGGGTACAATGAGCAGTTCTTC.

The chain joins TRBV5-1 to TRBJ1-4; D unresolved. V lost 0 bases to trimming and J lost 5 bases, with 8 bases between them. Germline V gives CDR1 SGHRS, CDR2 YFSETQ. The CDR3 runs to 14 residues. The CDR3 sequence: CASSLAAGNEKLFF. The DNA for the CDR3 is TGCGCCAGCAGCTTGGCCGCAGGAAATGAAAAACTGTTTTTT.

Regarding this clone: Other DNA sequences of this sample code for an identical CDR3. This chain joins TRBV5-1 and TRBJ1-1; perhaps TRBD1 as D (5 bases). Germline CDR1 reads SGHRS; CDR2 reads YFSETQ. The CDR3 is 14 residues long. Trimming left V 2 bases short and J 5 bases short, with 13 bases between. CDR3 in amino acids: CASSFQGSGTEAFF. CDR3 coding DNA: TGCGCCAGCAGCTTTCAGGGAAGTGGGACTGAAGCTTTCTTT.

This chain links TRBV2 with TRBJ1-4, with 9 nucleotides matching TRBD1. The V gene's germline CDR1 is SNHLY and CDR2 FYNNEI. Losses at the gene ends were 6 bases for V and 4 bases for J; bases not matched to a gene: 6. The CDR3 sequence is 15 residues long. This CDR3 reads CASRKGTGLNEKLFF. The CDR3 DNA reads as TGTGCCAGCAGGAAGGGGACAGGGCTTAATGAAAAACTGTTTTTT.

This clone was found once. V gene TRBV7-2 combines with J gene TRBJ2-1, with unresolved D. Per the germline V gene, CDR1 is SGHTA and CDR2 is FQGNSA. The CDR3 has 12 amino acids. The V gene lost 5 bases and the J gene lost 5 bases, with 7 bases spanning the gap. CDR3 protein: CASSNRDNEQFF. CDR3 in DNA: TGTGCCAGCAGCAATCGAGACAATGAGCAGTTCTTC.